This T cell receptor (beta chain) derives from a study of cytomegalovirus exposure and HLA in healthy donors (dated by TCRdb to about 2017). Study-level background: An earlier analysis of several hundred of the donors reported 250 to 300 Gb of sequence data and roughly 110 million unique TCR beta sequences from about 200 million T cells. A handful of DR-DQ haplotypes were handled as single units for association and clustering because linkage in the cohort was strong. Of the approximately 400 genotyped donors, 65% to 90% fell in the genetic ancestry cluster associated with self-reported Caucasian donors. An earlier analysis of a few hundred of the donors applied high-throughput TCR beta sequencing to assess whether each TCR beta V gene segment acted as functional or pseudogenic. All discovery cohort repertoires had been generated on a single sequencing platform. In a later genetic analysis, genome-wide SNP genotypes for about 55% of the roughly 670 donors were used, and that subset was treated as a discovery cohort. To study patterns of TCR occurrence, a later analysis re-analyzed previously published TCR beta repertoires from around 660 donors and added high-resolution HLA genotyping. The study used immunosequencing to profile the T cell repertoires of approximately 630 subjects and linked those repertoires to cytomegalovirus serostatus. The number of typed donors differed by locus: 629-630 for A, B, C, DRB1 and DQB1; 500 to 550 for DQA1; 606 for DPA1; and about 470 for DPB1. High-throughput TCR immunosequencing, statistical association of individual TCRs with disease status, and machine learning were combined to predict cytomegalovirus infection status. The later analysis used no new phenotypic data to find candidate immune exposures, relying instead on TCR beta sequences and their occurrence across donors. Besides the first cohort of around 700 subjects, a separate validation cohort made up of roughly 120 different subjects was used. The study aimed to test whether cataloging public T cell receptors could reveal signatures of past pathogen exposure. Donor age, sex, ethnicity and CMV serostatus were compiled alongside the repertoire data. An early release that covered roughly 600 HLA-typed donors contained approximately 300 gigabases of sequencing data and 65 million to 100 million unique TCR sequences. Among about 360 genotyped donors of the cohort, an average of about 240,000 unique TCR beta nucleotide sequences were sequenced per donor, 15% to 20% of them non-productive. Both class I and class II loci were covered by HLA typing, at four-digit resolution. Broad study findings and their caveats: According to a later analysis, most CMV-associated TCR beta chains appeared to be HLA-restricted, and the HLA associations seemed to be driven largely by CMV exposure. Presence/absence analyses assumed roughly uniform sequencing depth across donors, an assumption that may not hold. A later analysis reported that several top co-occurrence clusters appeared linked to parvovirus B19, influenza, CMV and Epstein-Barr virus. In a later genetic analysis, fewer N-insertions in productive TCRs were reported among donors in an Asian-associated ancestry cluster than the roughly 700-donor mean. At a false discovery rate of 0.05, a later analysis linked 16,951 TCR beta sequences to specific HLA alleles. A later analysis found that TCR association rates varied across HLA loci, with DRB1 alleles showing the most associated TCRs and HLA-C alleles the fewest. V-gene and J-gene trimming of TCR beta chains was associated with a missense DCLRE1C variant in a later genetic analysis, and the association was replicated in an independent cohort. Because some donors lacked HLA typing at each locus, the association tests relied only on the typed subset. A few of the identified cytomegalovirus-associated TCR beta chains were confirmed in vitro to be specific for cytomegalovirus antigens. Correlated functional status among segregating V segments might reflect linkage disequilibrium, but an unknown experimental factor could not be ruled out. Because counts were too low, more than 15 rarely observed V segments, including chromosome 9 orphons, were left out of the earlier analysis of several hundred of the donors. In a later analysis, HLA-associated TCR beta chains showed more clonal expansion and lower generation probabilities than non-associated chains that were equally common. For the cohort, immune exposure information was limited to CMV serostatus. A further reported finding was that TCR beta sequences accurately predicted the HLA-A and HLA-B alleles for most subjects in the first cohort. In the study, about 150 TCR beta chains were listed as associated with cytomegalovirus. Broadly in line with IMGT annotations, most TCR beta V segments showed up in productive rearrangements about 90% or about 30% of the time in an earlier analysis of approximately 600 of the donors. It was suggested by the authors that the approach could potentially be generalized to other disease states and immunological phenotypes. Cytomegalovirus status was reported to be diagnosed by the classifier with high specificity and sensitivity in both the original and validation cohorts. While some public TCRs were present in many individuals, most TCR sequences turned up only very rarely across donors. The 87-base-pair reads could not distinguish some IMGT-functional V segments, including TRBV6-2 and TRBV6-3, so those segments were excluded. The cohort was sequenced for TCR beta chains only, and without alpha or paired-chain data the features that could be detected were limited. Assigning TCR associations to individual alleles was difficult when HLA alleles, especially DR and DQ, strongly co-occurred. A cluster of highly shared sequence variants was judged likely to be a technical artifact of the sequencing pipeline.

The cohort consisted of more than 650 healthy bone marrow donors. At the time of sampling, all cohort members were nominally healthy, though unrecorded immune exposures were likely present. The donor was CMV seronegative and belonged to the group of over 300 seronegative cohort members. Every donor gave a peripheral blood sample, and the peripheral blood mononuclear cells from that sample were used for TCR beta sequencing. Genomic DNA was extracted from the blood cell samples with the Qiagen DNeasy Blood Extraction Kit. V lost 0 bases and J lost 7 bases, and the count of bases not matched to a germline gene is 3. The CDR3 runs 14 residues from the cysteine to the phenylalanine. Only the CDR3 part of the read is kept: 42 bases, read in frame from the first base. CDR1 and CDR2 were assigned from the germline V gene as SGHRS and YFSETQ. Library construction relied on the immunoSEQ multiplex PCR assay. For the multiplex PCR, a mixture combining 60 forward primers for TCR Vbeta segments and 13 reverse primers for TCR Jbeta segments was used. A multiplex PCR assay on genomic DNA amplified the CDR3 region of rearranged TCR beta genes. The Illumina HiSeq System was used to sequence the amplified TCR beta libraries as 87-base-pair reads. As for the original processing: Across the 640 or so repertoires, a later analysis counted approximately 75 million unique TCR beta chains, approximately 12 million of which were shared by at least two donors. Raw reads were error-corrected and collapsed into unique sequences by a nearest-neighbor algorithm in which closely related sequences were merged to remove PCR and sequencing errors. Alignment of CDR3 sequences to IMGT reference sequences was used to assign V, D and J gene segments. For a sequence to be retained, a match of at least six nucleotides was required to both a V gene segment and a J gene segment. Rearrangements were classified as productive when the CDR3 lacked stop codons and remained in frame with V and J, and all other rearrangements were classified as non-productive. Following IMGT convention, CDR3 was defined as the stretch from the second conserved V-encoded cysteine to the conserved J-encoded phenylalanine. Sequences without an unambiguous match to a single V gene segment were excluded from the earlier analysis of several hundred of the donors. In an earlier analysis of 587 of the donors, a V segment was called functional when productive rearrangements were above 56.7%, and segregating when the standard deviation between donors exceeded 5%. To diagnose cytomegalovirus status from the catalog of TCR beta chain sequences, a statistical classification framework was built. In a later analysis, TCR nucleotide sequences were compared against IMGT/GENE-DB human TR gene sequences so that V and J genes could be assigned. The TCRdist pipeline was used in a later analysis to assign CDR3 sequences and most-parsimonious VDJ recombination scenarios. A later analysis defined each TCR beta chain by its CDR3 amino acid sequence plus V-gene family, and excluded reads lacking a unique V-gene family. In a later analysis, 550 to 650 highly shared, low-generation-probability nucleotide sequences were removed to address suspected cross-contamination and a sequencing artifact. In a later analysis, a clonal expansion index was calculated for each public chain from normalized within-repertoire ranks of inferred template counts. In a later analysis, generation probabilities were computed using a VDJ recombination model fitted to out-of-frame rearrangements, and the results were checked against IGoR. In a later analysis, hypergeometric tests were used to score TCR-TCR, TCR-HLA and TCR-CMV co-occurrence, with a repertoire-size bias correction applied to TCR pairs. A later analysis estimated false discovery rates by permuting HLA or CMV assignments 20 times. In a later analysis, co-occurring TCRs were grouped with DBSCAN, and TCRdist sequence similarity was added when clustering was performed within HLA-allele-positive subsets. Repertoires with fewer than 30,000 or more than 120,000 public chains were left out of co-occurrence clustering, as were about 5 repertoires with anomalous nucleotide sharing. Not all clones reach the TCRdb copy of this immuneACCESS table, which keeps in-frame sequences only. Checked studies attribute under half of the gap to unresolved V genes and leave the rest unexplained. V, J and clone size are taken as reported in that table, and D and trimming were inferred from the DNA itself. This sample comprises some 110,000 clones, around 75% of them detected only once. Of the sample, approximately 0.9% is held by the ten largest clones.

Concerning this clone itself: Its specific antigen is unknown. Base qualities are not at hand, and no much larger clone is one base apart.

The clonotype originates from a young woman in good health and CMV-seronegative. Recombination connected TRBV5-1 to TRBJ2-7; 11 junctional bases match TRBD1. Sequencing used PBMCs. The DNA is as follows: TGCGCCAGCAGCTTGGCGGGACAGGGGGAAGAGCAGTACTTC. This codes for CASSLAGQGEEQYF.